Listed below are T cell receptor beta chains from one sample, sequenced in a study of blood T cell repertoires in COVID-19. Method: immunoSEQ multiplex PCR; TCRdb's copy keeps in-frame clones and lacks some. The sample lists 69,000 or so clones, around 83% seen once, with almost 10% in the top ten. Material for sequencing was peripheral blood. The receptors stem from a woman of 80 years or more with acute or convalescent COVID-19. CDR3s include the opening cysteine and the closing phenylalanine or tryptophan. Fields, in order: clone size, J gene, D gene, V gene, CDR3 protein, CDR3 DNA. A D gene is named only where the DNA matches it firmly. For some rows the clone size is stated as once, few or many, or as a class when expanded; others skip it.

abundance: .
j_gene: TRBJ2-1
d_gene: .
v_gene: TRBV7-3
CDR3aa: CASSPGIINEQFF
CDR3nt: TGTGCCAGCAGCCCCGGGATTATCAATGAGCAGTTCTTC

abundance: .
j_gene: TRBJ1-4
d_gene: TRBD1
v_gene: TRBV29-1
CDR3aa: CSVEPVTGGFEKLFF
CDR3nt: TGCAGCGTTGAACCTGTGACAGGGGGCTTTGAAAAACTGTTTTTT

abundance: .
j_gene: TRBJ1-1
d_gene: .
v_gene: TRBV12-3/TRBV12-4
CDR3aa: CASSLEELEAFF
CDR3nt: TGTGCCAGCAGTTTAGAGGAACTAGAAGCTTTCTTT

abundance: .
j_gene: TRBJ2-1
d_gene: TRBD2
v_gene: TRBV11-3
CDR3aa: CASSLEASGYNEQFF
CDR3nt: TGTGCCAGCAGCTTAGAGGCTAGCGGGTACAATGAGCAGTTCTTC

abundance: .
j_gene: TRBJ2-2
d_gene: TRBD1
v_gene: TRBV25-1
CDR3aa: CASDRGVGNTGELFF
CDR3nt: TGTGCCAGCGACAGGGGAGTCGGAAACACCGGGGAGCTGTTTTTT

abundance: once
j_gene: TRBJ1-3
d_gene: .
v_gene: TRBV12-5
CDR3aa: CASGLVQGTIYF
CDR3nt: TGTGCTAGTGGTTTGGTACAGGGCACCATATATTTT

abundance: .
j_gene: TRBJ1-6
d_gene: .
v_gene: TRBV27
CDR3aa: CASSTSRVKNSPLHF
CDR3nt: TGTGCCAGCAGTACCTCGCGGGTCAAGAATTCACCCCTCCACTTT

abundance: .
j_gene: TRBJ2-1
d_gene: .
v_gene: TRBV5-1
CDR3aa: CASSSRSQGFEIEQFF
CDR3nt: TGCGCCAGCAGCTCGCGGTCGCAGGGTTTTGAGATTGAGCAGTTCTTC

abundance: .
j_gene: TRBJ1-1
d_gene: TRBD1
v_gene: TRBV5-6
CDR3aa: CASSLPGGTEAFF
CDR3nt: TGTGCCAGCAGCTTGCCAGGGGGCACTGAAGCTTTCTTT

abundance: .
j_gene: TRBJ1-1
d_gene: TRBD1
v_gene: TRBV6-5
CDR3aa: CASSRQGEAFF
CDR3nt: TGTGCCAGCAGCCGACAGGGGGAAGCTTTCTTT

abundance: few
j_gene: TRBJ1-5
d_gene: TRBD1
v_gene: TRBV28
CDR3aa: CASSVDRAQPQHF
CDR3nt: TGTGCCAGCAGTGTGGACAGGGCACAGCCCCAGCATTTT

abundance: .
j_gene: TRBJ2-7
d_gene: .
v_gene: TRBV3-1/TRBV3-2
CDR3aa: CASSRNRDSPEQYF
CDR3nt: TGTGCCAGCAGCCGGAATCGGGACTCCCCCGAGCAGTACTTC

abundance: .
j_gene: TRBJ2-3
d_gene: .
v_gene: TRBV3-1/TRBV3-2
CDR3aa: CASSRQLGGGTDTQYF
CDR3nt: TGTGCCAGCAGCCGACAGTTGGGGGGAGGCACAGATACGCAGTATTTT

abundance: .
j_gene: TRBJ1-1
d_gene: TRBD1
v_gene: TRBV5-8
CDR3aa: CASSLGTGRNTEAFF
CDR3nt: TGTGCCAGCAGCTTGGGGACAGGGCGGAACACTGAAGCTTTCTTT

abundance: few
j_gene: TRBJ2-1
d_gene: TRBD2
v_gene: TRBV6-4
CDR3aa: CASSDGGGSNEQFF
CDR3nt: TGTGCCAGCAGTGATGGCGGGGGTTCCAATGAGCAGTTCTTC

abundance: .
j_gene: TRBJ1-3
d_gene: .
v_gene: TRBV2
CDR3aa: CASSEVRVRSGNTIYF
CDR3nt: TGTGCCAGCAGTGAAGTTCGGGTCCGCTCTGGAAACACCATATATTTT

abundance: .
j_gene: TRBJ1-4
d_gene: TRBD1
v_gene: TRBV3-1/TRBV3-2
CDR3aa: CASSHRQGGTTNEKLFF
CDR3nt: TGTGCCAGCAGCCACCGACAGGGAGGAACAACTAATGAAAAACTGTTTTTT

abundance: .
j_gene: TRBJ1-2
d_gene: .
v_gene: TRBV21-1
CDR3aa: CASSKGGSWGYTF
CDR3nt: TGTGCCAGCAGCAAAGGGGGCAGTTGGGGCTACACCTTC

abundance: few
j_gene: TRBJ1-2
d_gene: .
v_gene: TRBV12-3/TRBV12-4
CDR3aa: CASSPIQTRGYTF
CDR3nt: TGTGCCAGCAGCCCAATTCAAACCCGGGGCTACACCTTC

abundance: .
j_gene: TRBJ1-6
d_gene: TRBD1
v_gene: TRBV6-1
CDR3aa: CASSGQGALYNSPLHF
CDR3nt: TGTGCCAGCAGTGGTCAGGGGGCCCTCTATAATTCACCCCTCCACTTT

abundance: .
j_gene: TRBJ1-5
d_gene: .
v_gene: TRBV19
CDR3aa: CASTAQGEGESQPQHF
CDR3nt: TGTGCCAGTACCGCACAGGGTGAGGGGGAGAGTCAGCCCCAGCATTTT

abundance: few
j_gene: TRBJ1-1
d_gene: .
v_gene: TRBV11-2
CDR3aa: CASSLDRNTEAFF
CDR3nt: TGTGCCAGCAGCTTAGATCGGAACACTGAAGCTTTCTTT

abundance: .
j_gene: TRBJ1-2
d_gene: .
v_gene: TRBV2
CDR3aa: CASSSGADFYGYTF
CDR3nt: TGTGCCAGCAGTAGCGGGGCAGACTTCTATGGCTACACCTTC

abundance: .
j_gene: TRBJ2-7
d_gene: TRBD2
v_gene: TRBV19
CDR3aa: CASSRASGGTYEQYF
CDR3nt: TGTGCCAGTAGTAGGGCTAGCGGGGGGACCTACGAGCAGTACTTC

abundance: .
j_gene: TRBJ1-2
d_gene: TRBD1
v_gene: TRBV18
CDR3aa: CASSPGTAGALYGYTF
CDR3nt: TGTGCCAGCTCACCAGGGACAGCTGGGGCTCTCTATGGCTACACCTTC

abundance: .
j_gene: TRBJ2-7
d_gene: TRBD1
v_gene: TRBV11-3
CDR3aa: CASSLWQGAGEQYF
CDR3nt: TGTGCCAGCAGCTTATGGCAGGGGGCAGGGGAGCAGTACTTC

abundance: few
j_gene: TRBJ1-1
d_gene: TRBD1
v_gene: TRBV28
CDR3aa: CASRRPPSGGLDTEAFF
CDR3nt: TGTGCCAGCAGACGACCCCCCTCAGGGGGTCTGGACACTGAAGCTTTCTTT

abundance: .
j_gene: TRBJ2-7
d_gene: .
v_gene: TRBV2
CDR3aa: CASSEDRTFPYEQYF
CDR3nt: TGTGCCAGCAGTGAAGATAGGACATTCCCCTACGAGCAGTACTTC

abundance: .
j_gene: TRBJ1-4
d_gene: TRBD1
v_gene: TRBV7-9
CDR3aa: CASSSYDDRGVEKLFF
CDR3nt: TGTGCCAGCAGCTCCTACGATGACAGGGGGGTCGAAAAACTGTTTTTT

abundance: .
j_gene: TRBJ2-1
d_gene: TRBD2
v_gene: TRBV3-1/TRBV3-2
CDR3aa: CASSQDSSGGFGEQFF
CDR3nt: TGTGCCAGCAGCCAAGATAGTAGCGGGGGGTTCGGTGAGCAGTTCTTC

abundance: once
j_gene: TRBJ2-1
d_gene: .
v_gene: TRBV9
CDR3aa: CASSVSSSPYNEQFF
CDR3nt: TGTGCCAGCAGCGTAAGTAGTTCCCCCTACAATGAGCAGTTCTTC

abundance: few
j_gene: TRBJ1-3
d_gene: .
v_gene: TRBV6-6
CDR3aa: CASSPFGTTFSGNTIYF
CDR3nt: TGTGCCAGCAGTCCCTTTGGGACAACATTCTCTGGAAACACCATATATTTT

abundance: .
j_gene: TRBJ1-4
d_gene: TRBD1
v_gene: TRBV2
CDR3aa: CASKLTGVEKLFF
CDR3nt: TGTGCCAGCAAATTGACAGGGGTCGAAAAACTGTTTTTT

abundance: .
j_gene: TRBJ1-2
d_gene: TRBD1
v_gene: TRBV3-1/TRBV3-2
CDR3aa: CASSQEQRGRGGYTF
CDR3nt: TGTGCCAGCAGCCAAGAGCAAAGGGGGCGCGGGGGCTACACCTTC

abundance: .
j_gene: TRBJ2-3
d_gene: TRBD2
v_gene: TRBV7-3
CDR3aa: CASSLGAGGDTQYF
CDR3nt: TGTGCCAGCAGCTTAGGAGCGGGGGGTGATACGCAGTATTTT

abundance: .
j_gene: TRBJ2-5
d_gene: TRBD2
v_gene: TRBV11-2
CDR3aa: CASSRAGLAVVETQYF
CDR3nt: TGTGCCAGCAGCCGGGCGGGACTAGCGGTGGTCGAGACCCAGTACTTC

abundance: .
j_gene: TRBJ2-7
d_gene: .
v_gene: TRBV4-1
CDR3aa: CASSQAPRQANEQYF
CDR3nt: TGCGCCAGCAGCCAAGCCCCCCGACAGGCAAACGAGCAGTACTTC